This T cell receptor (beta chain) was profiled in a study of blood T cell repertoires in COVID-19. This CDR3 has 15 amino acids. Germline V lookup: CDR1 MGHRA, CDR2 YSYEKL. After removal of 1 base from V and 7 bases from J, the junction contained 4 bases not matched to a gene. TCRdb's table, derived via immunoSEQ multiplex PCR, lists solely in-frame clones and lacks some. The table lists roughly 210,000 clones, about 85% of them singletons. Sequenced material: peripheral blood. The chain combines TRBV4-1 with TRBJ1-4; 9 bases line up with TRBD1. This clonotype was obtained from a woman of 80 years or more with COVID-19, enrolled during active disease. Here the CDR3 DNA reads TGCGCCAGCAGCCAAGGGACAGGGGTTGGTGAAAAACTGTTTTTT. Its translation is CASSQGTGVGEKLFF.